The present T cell receptor beta chain was sequenced within a study of shared clonotypes between healthy human individuals. The study separated CD4+ cells into CD45RA+ naive and CD45RA-negative memory subsets. The data were produced by immunoSEQ multiplex PCR, yet TCRdb's version contains in-frame clones alone and is incomplete. The data contain about 980,000 clones, more than 75% of them singletons. The CDR3 is 15 amino acids. Trimming pared 2 bases from V and 2 bases from J, leaving 11 bases between. Germline-derived CDR1 and CDR2 are SGDLS and YYNGEE. Broader study findings: Naive subsets usually exceeded memory subsets in estimated richness. It was the non-shared clonotypes that had lower generation probabilities than clonotypes shared by all four donors.

A remark on this clone: The target antigen is unknown.

This chain links TRBV9 with TRBJ1-3; maybe TRBD1 (6 bases). Sequenced: memory CD4+ T cells sorted from blood. Subset specified: CD45RA-negative fraction. This sequence was found in a man aged 18 to 30 in good health. The CDR3 here is CASSVTQGTGNTIYF. As DNA, the CDR3 is TGTGCCAGCAGCGTTACACAGGGTACTGGAAACACCATATATTTT.